Shown below are 16 T cell receptor beta chains from a single sample sequenced in a study of blood T cell repertoires in COVID-19. Here immunoSEQ multiplex PCR was the method, and the copy in TCRdb shows in-frame clones only, minus some. The sample includes around 75,000 clones, 85% to 90% of them seen just once. The sample was peripheral blood. The receptors come from a human donor in a cohort sampled during active COVID-19.

V is TRBV7-3 and J is TRBJ1-4, with a weak D call TRBD1 (5 bases). The CDR3 loop spans 15 amino acids. V was shortened by 0 bases and J by 5 bases, with 10 bases between the two germline ends. The V gene's germline CDR1 is SGHTA and CDR2 FQGTGA. For the CDR3, the DNA is TGTGCCAGCAGCTTAACAGGGGCTCCGAATGAAAAACTGTTTTTT. Its protein is CASSLTGAPNEKLFF.

The rearrangement uses TRBV30 and TRBJ2-3; 7 bases align to TRBD2. Germline trimming cut 0 bases from V and 4 bases from J; bases unmatched to any gene: 7. Germline values: CDR1 GTSNPN, CDR2 SVGIG (reference sequence). The CDR3 spans 15 residues. The DNA of the CDR3 is TGTGCCTGGAGTGTACTTGGCGGGAGATCAGATACGCAGTATTTT. Amino acids: CAWSVLGGRSDTQYF.

This clone was seen a few times. The chain links TRBV7-9 to TRBJ1-2, with D unclear. In germline, CDR1 is SEHNR, CDR2 FQNEAQ (reference sequence). V was trimmed by 6 bases and J by 4 bases, leaving 9 bases between them. The CDR3 consists of 12 residues. The CDR3: CASSYESYGYTF. Written as DNA, the CDR3 is TGTGCCAGCAGTTATGAGTCCTATGGCTACACCTTC.

This clone came up a few times. V is TRBV4-3 and J is TRBJ2-7; the match to TRBD2 covers 11 bases. In germline, CDR1 is LGHNA, CDR2 YSLEER. The CDR3 consists of 14 residues. V was clipped by 4 bases and J by 5 bases; unmatched bases: 4. The CDR3 DNA reads as TGCGCCAGCAGCCTCACTAGCGGGGGCCACGAGCAGTACTTC. Translation gives CASSLTSGGHEQYF.

The chain employs TRBV5-1 and TRBJ2-3; D may be TRBD2 (6 bases). The V and J ends lost 4 bases and 0 bases respectively, with 15 bases between them. This CDR3 is built from 16 residues. Germline V gene sequence: CDR1 SGHRS, CDR2 YFSETQ. The CDR3 bases are TGCGCCAGCAGCCCGGGTGGTGCGGGGAGCACAGATACGCAGTATTTT. This translates into CASSPGGAGSTDTQYF.

V usage is TRBV24-1 and J usage is TRBJ2-1; 11 bases are shared with TRBD2. The CDR3 runs 13 residues. Germline V gives CDR1 KGHDR, CDR2 SFDVKD. CDR3: CATGLAGYNEQFF. As DNA, the CDR3 is TGTGCGACCGGACTAGCGGGCTACAATGAGCAGTTCTTC.

V usage is TRBV5-4 and J usage is TRBJ2-3; 8 bases map to TRBD2. This CDR3 is built from 14 residues. From germline, CDR1 is SGHNT and CDR2 YYREEE (reference sequence). J was trimmed by 3 bases and V by 4 bases; bases with no gene match: 4. The CDR3 is CASSPGGVTDTQYF. The CDR3 nucleotides read TGTGCCAGCAGCCCCGGGGGGGTTACAGATACGCAGTATTTT.

The chain joins TRBV6-5 to TRBJ1-4, with 9 bases lining up with TRBD1. This CDR3 has 14 residues. Germline V gene data show CDR1 as MNHEY and CDR2 as SVGAGI. Trimming cost V 6 bases and J 7 bases; bases outside gene matches: 6. The DNA for the CDR3 is TGTGCCAGCAGACAGGGGGCTGTGTTTGAAAAACTGTTTTTT. Translated: CASRQGAVFEKLFF.

This rearrangement joins TRBV2 to TRBJ2-7; a possible D gene is TRBD1 (7 bases). CDR3 length: 15 residues. Germline values: CDR1 SNHLY, CDR2 FYNNEI. Deletions cut 4 bases from V and 6 bases from J, with 19 bases between. The CDR3 loop reads CASSARQGGPSEQYF. Written as DNA, the CDR3 is TGTGCCAGCAGTGCCCGCCAGGGGGGTCCCTCCGAGCAGTACTTC. The whole variable domain, remainder taken from reference TRBV2 and TRBJ2-7, is EPEVTQTPSHQVTQMGQEVILRCVPISNHLYFYWYRQILGQKVEFLVSFYNNEISEKSEIFDDQFSVERPDGSNFTLKIRSTKLEDSAMYFCASSARQGGPSEQYFGPGTRLTVT.

The rearrangement links TRBV27 to TRBJ1-2, with D unclear. This CDR3 contains 15 residues. Trimming shortened V by 8 bases and J by 1 base, and 17 bases separated the two germline ends. CDR1 is MNHEY, CDR2 SMNVEV, per germline (reference sequence). The chain's CDR3 is CASAPWGEDNYGYTF. The CDR3 DNA follows: TGTGCCAGCGCACCTTGGGGAGAGGATAACTATGGCTACACCTTC.

The J gene is TRBJ2-1, the V gene TRBV6-4; TRBD2 agrees at 10 bases. This CDR3 contains 15 residues. Germline CDR1 and CDR2: MRHNA and SNTAGT. V lost 5 bases, J lost 3 bases, and 4 bases stayed unmatched. The CDR3, as DNA: TGTGCCAGCAGTCAATCTAGCGGGGGCTACAATGAGCAGTTCTTC. Its translation: CASSQSSGGYNEQFF.

The sample holds one count of this clone. V is TRBV27 and J is TRBJ2-3, with 13 bases fitting TRBD2. In germline, CDR1 is MNHEY, CDR2 SMNVEV (reference sequence). There are 18 residues in the CDR3. V gave up 0 bases and J gave up 4 bases; unmatched junction bases: 7. CDR3 bases: TGTGCCAGCAGTTTATCCCTCACTAGCGGGAGGGCCCCAGATACGCAGTATTTT. Its translation is CASSLSLTSGRAPDTQYF.

The J gene is TRBJ1-5, the V gene TRBV19, with D hard to call. Per germline, CDR1 LNHDA and CDR2 SQIVND (reference sequence). V was trimmed by 5 bases and J by 0 bases, leaving 5 bases between them. The CDR3 spans 13 residues. This CDR3 is CASSPYSNQPQHF. The CDR3 DNA is TGTGCCAGTAGTCCCTATAGCAATCAGCCCCAGCATTTT.

V gene TRBV28 combines with J gene TRBJ2-3; D gene ambiguous. Germline loops: CDR1 MDHEN, CDR2 SYDVKM. There are 13 residues in the CDR3. The ends were cut back, 7 bases at V and 1 base at J, with 9 bases in the middle. The chain's CDR3 is CASTVPGTDTQYF. The CDR3 DNA is TGTGCCAGCACGGTCCCGGGCACAGATACGCAGTATTTT.

This chain links TRBV29-1 with TRBJ1-2; 9 positions agree with TRBD1. The CDR3 loop spans 14 amino acids. Germline-derived CDR1 and CDR2 are SQVTM and ANQGSEA. The V segment lost 7 bases and the J segment 2 bases; nucleotides outside the gene matches: 8. CDR3: CSDLDRGLNYGYTF. The CDR3 coding sequence is TGCAGCGACCTCGACAGGGGGTTAAACTATGGCTACACCTTC.

The rearrangement joins TRBV12-3 or TRBV12-4 to TRBJ2-4, with D maybe TRBD2 (6 bases). This CDR3 is built from 13 residues. The germline V and J ends were trimmed by 10 bases and 3 bases, with 13 bases remaining between them. CDR3 loop: CATGGDGKNIQYF. The CDR3 DNA is TGTGCCACCGGAGGGGACGGCAAAAACATTCAGTACTTC.